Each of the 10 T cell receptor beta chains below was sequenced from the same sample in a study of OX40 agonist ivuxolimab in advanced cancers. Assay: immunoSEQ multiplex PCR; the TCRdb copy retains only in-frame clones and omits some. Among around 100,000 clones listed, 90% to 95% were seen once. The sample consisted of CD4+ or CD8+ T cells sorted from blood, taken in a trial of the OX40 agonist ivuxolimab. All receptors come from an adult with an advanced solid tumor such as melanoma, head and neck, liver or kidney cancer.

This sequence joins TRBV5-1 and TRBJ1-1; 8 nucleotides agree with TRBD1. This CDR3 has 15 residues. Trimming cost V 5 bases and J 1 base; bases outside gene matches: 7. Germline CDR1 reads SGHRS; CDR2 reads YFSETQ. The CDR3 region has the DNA TGCGCCAGCAGTCTCGGACAGGGAGGGAACACTGAAGCTTTCTTT. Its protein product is CASSLGQGGNTEAFF. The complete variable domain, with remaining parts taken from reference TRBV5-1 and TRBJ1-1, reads KAGVTQTPRYLIKTRGQQVTLSCSPISGHRSVSWYQQTPGQGLQFLFEYFSETQRNKGNFPGRFSGRQFSNSRSEMNVSTLELGDSALYLCASSLGQGGNTEAFFGQGTRLTVV.

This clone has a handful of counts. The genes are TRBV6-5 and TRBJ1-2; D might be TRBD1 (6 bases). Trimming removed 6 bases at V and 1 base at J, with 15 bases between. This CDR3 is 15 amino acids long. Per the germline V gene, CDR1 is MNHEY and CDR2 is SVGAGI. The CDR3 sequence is CASRSTGNLNYGYTF. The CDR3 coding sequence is TGTGCCAGCAGGTCCACAGGGAACCTTAACTATGGCTACACCTTC.

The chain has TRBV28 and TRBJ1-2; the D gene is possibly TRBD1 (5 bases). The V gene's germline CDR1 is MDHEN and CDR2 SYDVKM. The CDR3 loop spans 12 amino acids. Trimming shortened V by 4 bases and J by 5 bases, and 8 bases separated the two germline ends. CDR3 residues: CASSWDVYGYTF. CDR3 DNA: TGTGCCAGCAGTTGGGACGTTTATGGCTACACCTTC.

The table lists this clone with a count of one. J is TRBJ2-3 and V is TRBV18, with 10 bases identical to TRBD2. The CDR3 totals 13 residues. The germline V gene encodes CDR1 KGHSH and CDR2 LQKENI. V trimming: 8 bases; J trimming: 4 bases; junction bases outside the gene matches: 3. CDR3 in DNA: TGTGCCAGCGCTAGCGGGAGCGCAGATACGCAGTATTTT. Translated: CASASGSADTQYF.

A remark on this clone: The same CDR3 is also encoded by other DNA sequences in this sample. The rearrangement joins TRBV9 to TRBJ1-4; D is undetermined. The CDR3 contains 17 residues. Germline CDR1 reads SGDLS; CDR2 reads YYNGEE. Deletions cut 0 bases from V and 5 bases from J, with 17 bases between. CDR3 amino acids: CASSVGGVTGSNEKLFF. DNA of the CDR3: TGTGCCAGCAGCGTAGGTGGGGTCACGGGCTCAAATGAAAAACTGTTTTTT.

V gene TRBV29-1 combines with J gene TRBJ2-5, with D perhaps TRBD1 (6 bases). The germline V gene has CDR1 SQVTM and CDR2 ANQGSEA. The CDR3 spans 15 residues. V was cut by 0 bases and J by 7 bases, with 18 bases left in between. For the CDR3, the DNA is TGCAGCGTTGAAGATCTGGGGCAGGGGTTAGGGACCCAGTACTTC. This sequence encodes CSVEDLGQGLGTQYF.

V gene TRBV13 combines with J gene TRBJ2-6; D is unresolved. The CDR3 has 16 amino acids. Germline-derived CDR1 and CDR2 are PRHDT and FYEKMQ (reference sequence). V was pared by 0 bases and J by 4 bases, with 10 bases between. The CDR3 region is CASSLGGLTGANVLTF. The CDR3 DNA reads TGTGCCAGCAGCTTAGGCGGTTTAACCGGGGCCAACGTCCTGACTTTC.

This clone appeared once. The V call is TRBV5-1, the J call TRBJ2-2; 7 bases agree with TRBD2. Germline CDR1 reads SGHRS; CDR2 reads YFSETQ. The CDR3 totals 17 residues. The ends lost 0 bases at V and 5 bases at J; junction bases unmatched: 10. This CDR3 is CASSLVGAGVSTGELFF. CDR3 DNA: TGCGCCAGCAGCTTGGTTGGGGCGGGAGTATCGACCGGGGAGCTGTTTTTT.

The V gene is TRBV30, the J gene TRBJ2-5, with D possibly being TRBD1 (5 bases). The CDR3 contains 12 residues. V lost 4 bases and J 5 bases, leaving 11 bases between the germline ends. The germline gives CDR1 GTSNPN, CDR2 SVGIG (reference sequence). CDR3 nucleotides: TGTGCCTGGAAGGGGATCCGGGAGACCCAGTACTTC. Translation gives CAWKGIRETQYF.

CDR3 sequence (DNA): TGTGCCAGCAGCCAGACAGGGCCCCACGAGCAGTACTTC. This translates into CASSQTGPHEQYF. The rearrangement uses TRBV7-8 and TRBJ2-7, with TRBD1 matching over 7 bases. The V and J ends lost 5 bases and 5 bases, in that order; junction bases with no gene match: 6. The CDR3 covers 13 residues. Per germline, CDR1 SGHVS and CDR2 FQNEAQ. Full variable domain (missing parts from reference TRBV7-8 and TRBJ2-7): GAGVSQSPRYKVAKRGQDVALRCDPISGHVSLFWYQQALGQGPEFLTYFQNEAQLDKSGLPSDRFFAERPEGSVSTLKIQRTQQEDSAVYLCASSQTGPHEQYFGPGTRLTVT.